This entry features one TCR beta chain sequence. Its antigen remains unidentified. A quantity of about 0.5 to 1 ug RNA underwent reverse transcription using random hexamers. The immunoSEQ assay covered 54 Vbeta and 13 Jbeta segments for CDR3. MiXCR was run by TCRdb on the immunoSEQ multiplex PCR reads, yielding one entry per CDR3 protein. Of over 15,000 distinct CDR3 sequences in the sample, 85% to 95% were seen once. Per the germline V gene, CDR1 is SQVTM and CDR2 is ANQGSEA. The CDR3 loop spans 14 amino acids. V was clipped by 6 bases and J by 2 bases; unmatched bases: 8. Healthy donors matched for age and sex were used as controls. This sample was taken from a study of CD8 T cells in Susac syndrome. Study outcomes and limitations: That the number of individuals in its TCR sequencing and HLA analysis was relatively small was acknowledged by the study.

The sequencing input was CD8+ T cells from PBMCs. The TCR originated in a human donor in good health. This chain connects TRBV29-1 to TRBJ2-7; 9 positions match TRBD1. The CDR3 sequence is CSVTGGAGPYEQYF. The CDR3 DNA reads TGCAGCGTAACAGGGGGCGCAGGCCCCTACGAGCAGTACTTC.